Listed below are T cell receptor beta chains from one sample, sequenced in a study of blood T cell repertoires in COVID-19. Generated by immunoSEQ multiplex PCR, the TCRdb table keeps only in-frame clones and is missing some. The top ten clones hold around 1.8% of a sample with 250,000 to 300,000 clones, roughly 85% of them seen once. The sample taken for sequencing was PBMCs or T cells enriched from blood (not recorded which). The receptors originated from a woman between 50 and 59 years old who had recovered from COVID-19. Both conserved end residues are part of each CDR3. Each record gives: V gene, clone size, D gene, J gene, CDR3 DNA, CDR3 protein. A D gene is named only where the DNA matches it firmly. The size of a clone is reported for some rows only, either as once, few or many, or as a class for expanded clones.

v_call: TRBV6-1; clone_size: NA; d_call: TRBD2; j_call: TRBJ2-3; cdr3_nt: TGTGCCAGCAGTGAAGCTACTAGCGGGACGCCAGATACGCAGTATTTT; cdr3_aa: CASSEATSGTPDTQYF
v_call: TRBV5-1; clone_size: NA; d_call: TRBD1; j_call: TRBJ1-2; cdr3_nt: TGCGCCAGCAGTTCCGGACAGGGCGGTAACTATGGCTACACCTTC; cdr3_aa: CASSSGQGGNYGYTF
v_call: TRBV11-2; clone_size: NA; d_call: NA; j_call: TRBJ1-5; cdr3_nt: TGTGCCAGCAGCCCAGACAGAAATCAGCCCCAGCATTTT; cdr3_aa: CASSPDRNQPQHF
v_call: TRBV3-1/TRBV3-2; clone_size: NA; d_call: NA; j_call: TRBJ2-2; cdr3_nt: TGTGCCAGCAGCCCCCGGCGGGGTGCGAACACCGGGGAGCTGTTTTTT; cdr3_aa: CASSPRRGANTGELFF
v_call: TRBV4-1; clone_size: NA; d_call: TRBD1; j_call: TRBJ1-2; cdr3_nt: TGCGCCAGCAGCCAAACTACACAGGGGGCGCTGGTTTATGGCTACACCTTC; cdr3_aa: CASSQTTQGALVYGYTF
v_call: TRBV5-1; clone_size: once; d_call: NA; j_call: TRBJ2-5; cdr3_nt: TGCGCCAGCAGCTTAACTAGGGAGACCCAGTACTTC; cdr3_aa: CASSLTRETQYF
v_call: TRBV27; clone_size: NA; d_call: TRBD1; j_call: TRBJ2-7; cdr3_nt: TGTGCCAGCAGTACATACCCAGGGGGCTACGAGCAGTACTTC; cdr3_aa: CASSTYPGGYEQYF
v_call: TRBV10-3; clone_size: NA; d_call: NA; j_call: TRBJ1-5; cdr3_nt: TGTGCCATCAGTCCACAGGACGGGCAGCCCCAGCATTTT; cdr3_aa: CAISPQDGQPQHF
v_call: TRBV3-1/TRBV3-2; clone_size: NA; d_call: NA; j_call: TRBJ1-1; cdr3_nt: TGTGCCAGCAGCCAAGAGGTACGGGGAGTTGGAGTTACCACTGAAGCTTTCTTT; cdr3_aa: CASSQEVRGVGVTTEAFF
v_call: TRBV9; clone_size: NA; d_call: TRBD2; j_call: TRBJ2-7; cdr3_nt: TGTGCCAGCACACGGGGGGACTCCTACGAGCAGTACTTC; cdr3_aa: CASTRGDSYEQYF
v_call: TRBV28; clone_size: NA; d_call: TRBD2; j_call: TRBJ2-3; cdr3_nt: TGTGCCAGCAGTTTAACAGGCGGGAGTGAGGTTAACACAGATACGCAGTATTTT; cdr3_aa: CASSLTGGSEVNTDTQYF
v_call: TRBV11-1; clone_size: NA; d_call: NA; j_call: TRBJ1-2; cdr3_nt: TGTGCCAGCAGCCGCCAGAACAGGGCGGACTATGGCTACACCTTC; cdr3_aa: CASSRQNRADYGYTF
v_call: TRBV7-8; clone_size: once; d_call: NA; j_call: TRBJ1-2; cdr3_nt: TGTGCCAGCAGCTTTTCTAGGGGTGACTATGGCTACACCTTC; cdr3_aa: CASSFSRGDYGYTF
v_call: TRBV19; clone_size: NA; d_call: TRBD1; j_call: TRBJ1-3; cdr3_nt: TGTGCCAGTAGTATAGGTGGGACAGTCGGAAACACCATATATTTT; cdr3_aa: CASSIGGTVGNTIYF
v_call: TRBV6-4; clone_size: NA; d_call: TRBD2; j_call: TRBJ2-7; cdr3_nt: TGTGCCAGCAGTGTCGGGACTAGCGGGATCTACGAGCAGTACTTC; cdr3_aa: CASSVGTSGIYEQYF
v_call: TRBV27; clone_size: NA; d_call: NA; j_call: TRBJ2-1; cdr3_nt: TGTGCCAGCAGTTTATATGACAGCTCCTACAATGAGCAGTTCTTC; cdr3_aa: CASSLYDSSYNEQFF
v_call: TRBV6-4; clone_size: NA; d_call: TRBD1; j_call: TRBJ1-5; cdr3_nt: TGTGCCAGCAGTGACCCCGGGGACAGGGGGGCTAATAGCAATCAGCCCCAGCATTTT; cdr3_aa: CASSDPGDRGANSNQPQHF
v_call: TRBV27; clone_size: few; d_call: NA; j_call: TRBJ2-1; cdr3_nt: TGTGCCAGCAGTTTAGTTTTATACAGGGAAGCACCGAGCTCCTACAATGAGCAGTTCTTC; cdr3_aa: CASSLVLYREAPSSYNEQFF
v_call: TRBV29-1; clone_size: NA; d_call: NA; j_call: TRBJ1-3; cdr3_nt: TGCAGCGTCTCGACAGGCTCTGGAAACACCATATATTTT; cdr3_aa: CSVSTGSGNTIYF
v_call: TRBV19; clone_size: NA; d_call: NA; j_call: TRBJ1-3; cdr3_nt: TGTGCCAGTAGTATAAGGAGGGGAAACACCATATATTTT; cdr3_aa: CASSIRRGNTIYF
v_call: TRBV11-1; clone_size: NA; d_call: NA; j_call: TRBJ2-7; cdr3_nt: TGTGCCAGCAGCTTCGCTCTAGCGAGCTCCTACGAGCAGTACTTC; cdr3_aa: CASSFALASSYEQYF
v_call: TRBV7-9; clone_size: NA; d_call: NA; j_call: TRBJ2-3; cdr3_nt: TGTGCCAGCACTTCCCCGCGGACAATCGGGCGGGATGACACAGATACGCAGTATTTT; cdr3_aa: CASTSPRTIGRDDTDTQYF
v_call: TRBV28; clone_size: NA; d_call: NA; j_call: TRBJ2-3; cdr3_nt: TGTGCCAGCAGACTCCGACTTCTCCAGGATACGCAGTATTTT; cdr3_aa: CASRLRLLQDTQYF
v_call: TRBV7-3; clone_size: NA; d_call: NA; j_call: TRBJ2-4; cdr3_nt: TGTGCCAGCAGCAGTAGAAACATTCAGTACTTC; cdr3_aa: CASSSRNIQYF
v_call: TRBV27; clone_size: NA; d_call: NA; j_call: TRBJ1-5; cdr3_nt: TGTGCCAGCAGTGGGAAGACAGTTTTGGGCAATCAGCCCCAGCATTTT; cdr3_aa: CASSGKTVLGNQPQHF
v_call: TRBV15; clone_size: NA; d_call: NA; j_call: TRBJ1-3; cdr3_nt: TGTGCCACCAGCACGCGACAGACTCCCTCTGGAAACACCATATATTTT; cdr3_aa: CATSTRQTPSGNTIYF
v_call: TRBV7-8; clone_size: NA; d_call: NA; j_call: TRBJ1-1; cdr3_nt: TGTGCCACCCGGGGGGGGAACACTGAAGCTTTCTTT; cdr3_aa: CATRGGNTEAFF
v_call: TRBV7-3; clone_size: once; d_call: NA; j_call: TRBJ2-5; cdr3_nt: TGTGCCAGCAGCCCGCCAGGGGTTGCGGAGACCCAGTACTTC; cdr3_aa: CASSPPGVAETQYF
v_call: TRBV11-2; clone_size: NA; d_call: TRBD2; j_call: TRBJ2-7; cdr3_nt: TGTGCCAGCAGCTTAGAAGGGACTAGCGGGATCTACGAGCAGTACTTC; cdr3_aa: CASSLEGTSGIYEQYF
v_call: TRBV28; clone_size: NA; d_call: NA; j_call: TRBJ2-2; cdr3_nt: TGTGCCAGCAGTGTTCTAGCGACGAACACCGGGGAGCTGTTTTTT; cdr3_aa: CASSVLATNTGELFF
v_call: TRBV28; clone_size: NA; d_call: NA; j_call: TRBJ1-3; cdr3_nt: TGTGCCAGCAGTTTAGCCGACACTGGAAACACCATATATTTT; cdr3_aa: CASSLADTGNTIYF
v_call: TRBV9; clone_size: NA; d_call: TRBD1; j_call: TRBJ2-7; cdr3_nt: TGTGCCAGCAGCGTGGGACAGGGGTGGTACGAGCAGTACTTC; cdr3_aa: CASSVGQGWYEQYF
v_call: TRBV5-3; clone_size: NA; d_call: TRBD1; j_call: TRBJ2-7; cdr3_nt: TGTGCCAGAAGCTTACTCCGAGACAGGGGGGACTACGAGCAGTACTTC; cdr3_aa: CARSLLRDRGDYEQYF
v_call: TRBV7-2; clone_size: NA; d_call: TRBD1; j_call: TRBJ2-3; cdr3_nt: TGTGCCAGCGGAAGGACAGGGGGCGCGGCAGATACGCGGTATTTT; cdr3_aa: CASGRTGGAADTRYF
v_call: TRBV27; clone_size: NA; d_call: NA; j_call: TRBJ1-6; cdr3_nt: TGTGCCAGCAGTTCCAACTTAAATTCACCCCTCCACTTT; cdr3_aa: CASSSNLNSPLHF
v_call: TRBV11-2; clone_size: NA; d_call: NA; j_call: TRBJ2-2; cdr3_nt: TGTGCCAGCAGCTTAACACAGGGTTACACCGGGGAGCTGTTTTTT; cdr3_aa: CASSLTQGYTGELFF
v_call: TRBV2; clone_size: NA; d_call: TRBD1; j_call: TRBJ2-7; cdr3_nt: TGTGCCAGTTTCACAGGGGTTAGCGAGCAGTACTTC; cdr3_aa: CASFTGVSEQYF
v_call: TRBV5-1; clone_size: NA; d_call: NA; j_call: TRBJ1-1; cdr3_nt: TGCGCCAGCAGCTTATGGGGGGGCACTGAAGCTTTCTTT; cdr3_aa: CASSLWGGTEAFF